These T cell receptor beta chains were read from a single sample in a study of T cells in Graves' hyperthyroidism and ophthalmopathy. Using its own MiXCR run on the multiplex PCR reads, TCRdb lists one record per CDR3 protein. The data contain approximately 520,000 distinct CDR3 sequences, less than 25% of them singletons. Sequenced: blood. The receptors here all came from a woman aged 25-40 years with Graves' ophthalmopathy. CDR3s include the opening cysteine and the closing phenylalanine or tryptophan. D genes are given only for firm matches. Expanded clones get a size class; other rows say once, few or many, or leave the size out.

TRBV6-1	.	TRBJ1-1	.	CASSGHREYTDAFF	TGTGCCAGCAGTGGACACAGGGAGTACACTGATGCTTTCTTT
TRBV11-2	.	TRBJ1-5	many	CASTAPGFNQPQHF	TGTGCCAGCACCGCCCCGGGGTTCAATCAGCCCCAGCATTTT
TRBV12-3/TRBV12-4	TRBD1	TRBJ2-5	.	CASSAGQGPQETQYF	TGTGCCAGCAGCGCCGGACAGGGCCCCCAAGAGACCCAGTACTTC
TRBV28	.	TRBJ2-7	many	CASSPRGAGAVYEQYF	TGTGCCAGCAGTCCCCGGGGTGCGGGTGCAGTCTACGAGCAGTACTTC
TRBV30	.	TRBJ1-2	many	CAWSVLNYGYTF	TGTGCCTGGAGTGTACTGAACTATGGCTACACCTTC
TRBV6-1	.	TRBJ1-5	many	CASSESQSLNQPQHF	TGTGCCAGCAGTGAAAGTCAGTCATTAAATCAGCCCCAGCATTTT
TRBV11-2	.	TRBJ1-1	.	CASNIYRSEAFF	TGTGCCAGCAATATTTATCGATCTGAAGCTTTCTTT
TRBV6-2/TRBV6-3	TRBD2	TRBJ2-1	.	CASSSPGGYSEQFF	TGTGCCAGCAGTTCCCCCGGGGGGTACTCTGAGCAGTTCTTC
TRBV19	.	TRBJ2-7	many	CASSRGESYEQYF	TGTGCCAGTAGTAGGGGCGAGTCCTACGAGCAGTACTTC
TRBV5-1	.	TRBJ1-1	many	CASSLIPEMNTEAFF	TGCGCCAGCAGCTTGATCCCAGAAATGAACACTGAAGCTTTCTTT
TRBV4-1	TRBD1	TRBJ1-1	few	CASSQAFRTGGTEAFF	TGCGCCAGCAGCCAAGCTTTCAGGACAGGGGGCACTGAAGCTTTCTTT
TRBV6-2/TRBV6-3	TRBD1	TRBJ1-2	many	CASSYPTGSDGYTF	TGTGCCAGCAGTTACCCGACAGGGTCGGATGGCTACACCTTC
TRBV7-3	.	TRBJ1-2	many	CASSLRYYRDKISDYGYTF	TGTGCCAGCAGCTTACGTTACTACCGGGACAAGATTTCGGACTATGGCTACACCTTC
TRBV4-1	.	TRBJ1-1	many	CASRQTGTMNTEAFF	TGCGCCAGCAGGCAAACAGGGACAATGAACACTGAAGCTTTCTTT
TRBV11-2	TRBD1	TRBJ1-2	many	CASSFSPTGRDYGYTF	TGTGCCAGCAGCTTTTCCCCGACAGGGAGGGACTATGGCTACACCTTC
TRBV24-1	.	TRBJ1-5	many	CATAGEFSNQPQHF	TGTGCCACCGCGGGGGAATTCAGCAATCAGCCCCAGCATTTT
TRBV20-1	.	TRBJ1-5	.	CSARQGPSNQPQHF	TGCAGTGCTAGACAGGGACCTAGCAATCAGCCCCAGCATTTT
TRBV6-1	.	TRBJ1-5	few	CASKDPNQPQHF	TGTGCCAGCAAAGACCCGAATCAGCCCCAGCATTTT
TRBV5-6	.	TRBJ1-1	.	CASSATGRNTEAFF	TGTGCCAGCAGCGCCACAGGGAGGAACACTGAAGCTTTCTTT
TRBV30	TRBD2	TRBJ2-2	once	CAWSVLAGRNTGELFF	TGTGCCTGGAGTGTACTAGCGGGGCGGAACACCGGGGAGCTGTTCTTT
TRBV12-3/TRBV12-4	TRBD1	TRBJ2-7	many	CASAEQGSSYEQYF	TGTGCCAGCGCAGAACAGGGGAGCTCCTACGAGCAGTACTTC
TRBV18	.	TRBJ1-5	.	CASSTTNMGNQPQHF	TGTGCCAGCTCCACCACCAACATGGGCAATCAGCCCCAGCATTTT
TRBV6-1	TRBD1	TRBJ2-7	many	CASSDTGGDFYEQYF	TGTGCCAGCAGTGATACAGGGGGCGATTTCTACGAGCAGTACTTC
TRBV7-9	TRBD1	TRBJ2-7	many	CASSHPTGGNEQYF	TGTGCCAGCAGCCACCCGACAGGGGGCAACGAGCAGTACTTC
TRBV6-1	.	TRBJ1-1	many	CASSEARVIDYMNTEAFF	TGTGCCAGCAGTGAAGCGCGGGTCATAGATTACATGAACACTGAAGCTTTCTTT
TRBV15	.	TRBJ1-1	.	CATSNGVRTEAFF	TGTGCCACCAGCAATGGGGTGAGGACTGAAGCTTTCTTT
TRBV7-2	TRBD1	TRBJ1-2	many	CASSLALGQGLSKGYTF	TGTGCCAGCAGCTTAGCCCTGGGACAGGGTCTTTCAAAGGGCTACACCTTC
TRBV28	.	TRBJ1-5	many	CASSFSDSNQPQHF	TGTGCCAGCAGTTTCTCAGATAGCAATCAGCCCCAGCATTTT
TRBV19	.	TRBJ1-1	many	CASSIQVSNTEAFF	TGTGCCAGTAGTATTCAGGTATCGAACACTGAAGCTTTCTTT
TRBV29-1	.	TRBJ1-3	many	CSVGEPQDTIYF	TGCAGCGTTGGGGAGCCCCAAGACACCATATATTTT
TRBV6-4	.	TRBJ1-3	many	CASRRSTGTSGNTIYF	TGTGCCAGCAGACGTTCAACAGGGACGTCTGGAAACACCATATATTTT
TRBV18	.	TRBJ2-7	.	CASSRLEASEQYF	TGTGCCAGCTCCAGACTAGAGGCTAGCGAGCAGTACTTC
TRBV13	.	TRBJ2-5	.	CASSNRAGAQETQYF	TGTGCCAGCAGCAACCGGGCGGGGGCCCAAGAGACCCAGTACTTC
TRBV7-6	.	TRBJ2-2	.	CASTVSGAGELFF	TGTGCCAGCACCGTATCGGGGGCCGGGGAGCTGTTTTTT
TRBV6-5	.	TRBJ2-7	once	CASSYRRRGLTYEQYF	TGTGCCAGCAGTTACCGTCGTCGCGGCCTAACCTACGAGCAGTACTTC
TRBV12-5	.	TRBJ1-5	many	CASGLVRTPGSNQPQHF	TGTGCTAGTGGTTTGGTCCGGACTCCCGGGAGCAATCAGCCCCAGCATTTT
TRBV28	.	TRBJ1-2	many	CASSFVGVNYGYTF	TGTGCCAGCAGTTTCGTCGGGGTTAACTATGGCTACACCTTC
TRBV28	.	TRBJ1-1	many	CASSLRQANTEAFF	TGTGCCAGCAGTTTGCGGCAGGCGAACACTGAAGCTTTCTTT
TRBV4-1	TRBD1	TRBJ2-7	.	CASSPRTGVYEQYF	TGCGCCAGCAGCCCGCGGACAGGGGTCTACGAGCAGTACTTC
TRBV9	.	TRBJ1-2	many	CASSVAGEGGNGYTF	TGTGCCAGCAGCGTAGCTGGAGAGGGGGGCAACGGCTACACCTTC
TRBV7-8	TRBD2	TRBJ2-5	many	CASSLVLGLISETQYF	TGTGCCAGCAGCTTAGTTTTGGGACTAATTTCGGAGACCCAGTACTTC
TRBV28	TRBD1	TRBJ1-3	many	CASSFTGGGGNTIYF	TGTGCCAGCAGTTTTACAGGGGGGGGTGGAAACACCATATATTTT
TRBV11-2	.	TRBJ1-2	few	CASSRRRGSSDYGYTF	TGTGCCAGCAGTCGGCGGCGGGGTTCGAGCGACTATGGCTACACCTTC